This paragraph covers one T cell receptor beta chain sequence. The source of the sample is a study of blood T cell repertoires in COVID-19. Study-wide context: PBMCs, B-cell-depleted T cells, or T cells provided the cDNA or gDNA that made up the material.

Assay: immunoSEQ multiplex PCR; the TCRdb copy retains only in-frame clones and omits some. The sample lists a few hundred thousand clones, around 87% occurring once. The trim removed 7 bases at V and 2 bases at J, leaving 4 bases unmatched. Germline V CDR1 and CDR2: LNHNV, YYDKDF (reference sequence). The CDR3 has 14 amino acids. Material for sequencing was peripheral blood. The sequence was collected from a man between 18 and 29 years old with active or convalescent COVID-19. The V call is TRBV15, the J call TRBJ2-3, with TRBD2 matching over 9 bases. The CDR3 protein is CATKTSGVTDTQYF. For the CDR3, the DNA is TGTGCCACCAAGACTAGCGGAGTCACAGATACGCAGTATTTT.